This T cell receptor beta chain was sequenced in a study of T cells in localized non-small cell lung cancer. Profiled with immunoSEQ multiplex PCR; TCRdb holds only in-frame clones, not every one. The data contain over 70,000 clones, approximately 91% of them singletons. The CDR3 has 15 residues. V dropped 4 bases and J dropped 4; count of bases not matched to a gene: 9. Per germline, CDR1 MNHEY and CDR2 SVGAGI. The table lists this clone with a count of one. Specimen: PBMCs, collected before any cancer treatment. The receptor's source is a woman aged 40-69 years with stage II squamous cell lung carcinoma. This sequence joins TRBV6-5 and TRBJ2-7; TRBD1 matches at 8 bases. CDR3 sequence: CASSSPTGDKYEQYF. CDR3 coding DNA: TGTGCCAGCAGTTCCCCGACAGGGGATAAGTACGAGCAGTACTTC.